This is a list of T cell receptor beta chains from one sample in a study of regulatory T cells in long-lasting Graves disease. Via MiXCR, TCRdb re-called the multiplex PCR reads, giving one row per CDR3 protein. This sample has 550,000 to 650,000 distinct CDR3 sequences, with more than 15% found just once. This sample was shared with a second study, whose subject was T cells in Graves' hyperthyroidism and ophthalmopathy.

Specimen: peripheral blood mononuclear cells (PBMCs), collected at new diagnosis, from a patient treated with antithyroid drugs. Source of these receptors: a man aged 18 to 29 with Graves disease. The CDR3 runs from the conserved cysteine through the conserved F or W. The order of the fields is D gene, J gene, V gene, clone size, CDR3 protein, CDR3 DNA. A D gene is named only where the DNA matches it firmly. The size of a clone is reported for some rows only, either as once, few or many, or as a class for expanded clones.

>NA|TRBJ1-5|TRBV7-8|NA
CASSLAGAGKNQPQHF
TGTGCCAGCAGCTTAGCGGGGGCAGGTAAAAATCAGCCCCAGCATTTT
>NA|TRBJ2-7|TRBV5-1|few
CASSLGDLYSYEQYF
TGCGCCAGCAGCTTGGGTGACCTGTACTCCTACGAGCAGTACTTC
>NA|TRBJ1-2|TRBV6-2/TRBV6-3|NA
CASRALSGTNYGYTF
TGTGCCAGCAGAGCATTGTCCGGGACTAACTATGGCTACACCTTC
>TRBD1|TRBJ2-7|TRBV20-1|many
CSARDPVGQGLTYEQYF
TGCAGTGCTAGAGACCCGGTCGGACAGGGCCTTACCTACGAGCAGTACTTC
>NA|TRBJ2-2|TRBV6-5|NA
CASSHSSIRDTGELFF
TGTGCCAGCAGTCACTCTAGCATCCGAGACACCGGGGAGCTGTTTTTT
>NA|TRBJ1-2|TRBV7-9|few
CASSVQETNYGYTF
TGTGCCAGCAGCGTACAGGAGACTAACTATGGCTACACCTTC
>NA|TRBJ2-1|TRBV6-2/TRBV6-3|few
CASSNGEQFF
TGTGCCAGCAGTAACGGTGAGCAGTTCTTC
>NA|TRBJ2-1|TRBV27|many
CASGDLPRSYNEQFF
TGTGCCAGCGGAGACTTACCCCGCTCCTACAATGAGCAGTTCTTC
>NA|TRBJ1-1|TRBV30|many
CASGAPDAEAFF
TGTGCCTCCGGGGCACCCGATGCTGAAGCTTTCTTT
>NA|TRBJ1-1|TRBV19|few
CASSFIGQFNTEAFF
TGTGCCAGTAGTTTCATCGGTCAGTTTAACACTGAAGCTTTCTTT
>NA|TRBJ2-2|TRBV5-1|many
CASSPLGGNTGELFF
TGCGCCAGCAGCCCCCTCGGGGGAAACACCGGGGAGCTGTTTTTT
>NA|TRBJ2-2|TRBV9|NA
CASSVGLAPGELFF
TGTGCCAGCAGCGTAGGTCTAGCCCCCGGGGAGCTGTTTTTT
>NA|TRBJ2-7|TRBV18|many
CASSDSDYEQYF
TGTGCCAGCTCAGATTCTGACTACGAGCAGTACTTC
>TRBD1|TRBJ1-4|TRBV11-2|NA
CASSNNRGPGKLFF
TGTGCCAGCAGCAATAACAGGGGGCCGGGTAAACTGTTTTTT
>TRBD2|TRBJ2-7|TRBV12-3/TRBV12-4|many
CASTSPGTTYEQYF
TGTGCCAGCACCTCGCCAGGGACTACCTACGAGCAGTACTTC
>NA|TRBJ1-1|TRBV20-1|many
CSAPEPERRNTEAFF
TGCAGTGCTCCCGAACCCGAACGCAGGAACACTGAAGCTTTCTTT
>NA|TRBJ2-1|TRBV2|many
CASSTGYNEQFF
TGTGCCAGCAGTACAGGGTACAATGAGCAGTTCTTC
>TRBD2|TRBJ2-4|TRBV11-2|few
CASSAKQGMGLAGAKNIQYF
TGTGCCAGCAGCGCCAAACAGGGTATGGGACTAGCGGGAGCCAAAAACATTCAGTACTTC
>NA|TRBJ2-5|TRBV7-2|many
CASSNGDTQETQYF
TGTGCCAGCAGCAACGGGGACACCCAAGAGACCCAGTACTTC
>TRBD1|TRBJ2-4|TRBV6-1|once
CASSPLLTGPAKNIQYF
TGTGCCAGCAGCCCTCTTCTGACAGGGCCGGCCAAAAACATTCAGTACTTC
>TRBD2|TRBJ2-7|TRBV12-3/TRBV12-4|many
CASSPSGGLGRYYEQYF
TGTGCCAGCAGTCCTTCGGGGGGGCTGGGCCGCTACTACGAGCAGTACTTC
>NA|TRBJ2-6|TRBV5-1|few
CASSLVLLGSGANVLTF
TGCGCCAGCAGCTTGGTCCTTTTAGGATCTGGGGCCAACGTCCTGACTTTC
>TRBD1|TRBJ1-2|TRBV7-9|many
CASSPTGNSGYTF
TGTGCCAGCAGCCCGACAGGGAATTCGGGCTACACCTTC
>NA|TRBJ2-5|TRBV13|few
CASSSREAQETQYF
TGTGCCAGCAGCTCGAGGGAGGCCCAAGAGACCCAGTACTTC
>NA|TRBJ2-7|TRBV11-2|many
CASSRTTTGYEQYF
TGTGCCAGCAGTCGCACGACCACAGGGTACGAGCAGTACTTC
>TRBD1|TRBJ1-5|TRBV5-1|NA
CASSSGDSIPNQPQHF
TGCGCCAGCAGCTCCGGGGACAGCATCCCAAATCAGCCCCAGCATTTT
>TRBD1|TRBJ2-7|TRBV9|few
CASSARQGASEQYF
TGTGCCAGCAGCGCACGGCAGGGGGCCAGCGAGCAGTACTTC
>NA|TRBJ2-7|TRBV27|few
CASAQQSPTRALYYEQYF
TGTGCCAGCGCTCAACAGAGTCCTACGAGGGCCCTCTACTACGAGCAGTACTTC
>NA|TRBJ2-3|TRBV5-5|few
CASSLVQGETDTQYF
TGTGCCAGCAGCTTGGTCCAGGGAGAGACAGATACGCAGTATTTT